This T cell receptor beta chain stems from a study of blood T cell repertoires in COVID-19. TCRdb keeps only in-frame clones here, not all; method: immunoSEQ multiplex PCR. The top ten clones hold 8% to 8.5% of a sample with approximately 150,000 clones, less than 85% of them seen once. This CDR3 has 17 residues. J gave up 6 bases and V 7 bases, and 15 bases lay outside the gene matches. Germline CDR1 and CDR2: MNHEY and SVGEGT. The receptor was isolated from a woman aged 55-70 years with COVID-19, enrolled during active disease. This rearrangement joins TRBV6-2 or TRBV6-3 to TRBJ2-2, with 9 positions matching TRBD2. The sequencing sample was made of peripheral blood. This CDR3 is CASTPSNLAGPPGELFF. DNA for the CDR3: TGTGCCAGCACCCCCTCCAATCTAGCGGGACCGCCCGGGGAGCTGTTTTTT.